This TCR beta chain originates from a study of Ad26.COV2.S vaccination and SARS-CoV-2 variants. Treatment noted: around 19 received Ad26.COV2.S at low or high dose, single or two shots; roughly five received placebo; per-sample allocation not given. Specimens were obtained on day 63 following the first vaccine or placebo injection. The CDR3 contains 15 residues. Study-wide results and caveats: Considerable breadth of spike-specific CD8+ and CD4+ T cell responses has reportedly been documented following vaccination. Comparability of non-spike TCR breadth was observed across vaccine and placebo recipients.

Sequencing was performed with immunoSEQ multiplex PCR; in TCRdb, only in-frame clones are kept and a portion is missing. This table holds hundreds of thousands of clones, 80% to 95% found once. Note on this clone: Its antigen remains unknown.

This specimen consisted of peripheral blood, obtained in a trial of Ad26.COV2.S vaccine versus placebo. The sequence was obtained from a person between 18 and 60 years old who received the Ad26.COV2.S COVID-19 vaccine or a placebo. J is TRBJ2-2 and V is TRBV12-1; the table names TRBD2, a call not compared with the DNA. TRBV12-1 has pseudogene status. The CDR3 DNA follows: TGTGCCAGCAAGCTGGCTAGCCCAAACACCGGGGAGCTGTTTTTT. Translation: CASKLASPNTGELFF.